The 4 T cell receptor beta chains given below trace back to one sample, sequenced in a study of Ad26.COV2.S vaccination and SARS-CoV-2 variants. Measured with immunoSEQ multiplex PCR; TCRdb has only the in-frame clones, and not every one. The data hold about 420,000 clones, with 85% to 90% observed a single time. The treatment was: roughly 18 received Ad26.COV2.S at low or high dose, single or two shots; 5 received placebo; per-sample allocation not given. Specimen acquisition occurred on day 63 following the initial vaccine or placebo injection. The input for sequencing was peripheral blood, taken in a trial of Ad26.COV2.S vaccine versus placebo. Receptors were obtained from a person aged 18 to 59 who received the Ad26.COV2.S COVID-19 vaccine or a placebo.

The chain carries TRBV28 and TRBJ2-1; D may be TRBD2 (5 bases). CDR1 and CDR2 (germline): MDHEN, SYDVKM. Trimming cost V 6 bases and J 4 bases, with 16 bases left between them. The CDR3 runs to 15 residues. The CDR3 sequence is CASRSGSEKYNEQFF. The DNA of the CDR3 is TGTGCCAGCAGATCGGGGAGCGAAAAATACAATGAGCAGTTCTTC.

The chain uses TRBV4-1 and TRBJ1-4; TRBD1 is a possible D gene (5 bases). The germline V and J ends were trimmed by 4 bases and 3 bases, with 15 bases remaining between them. CDR3 length: 16 amino acids. The germline V gene encodes CDR1 MGHRA and CDR2 YSYEKL. CDR3 loop: CASSPGVGGSNEKLFF. The CDR3 DNA is TGCGCCAGCAGCCCCGGAGTTGGGGGTTCTAATGAAAAACTGTTTTTT.

V is TRBV5-1 and J is TRBJ2-3, with 11 bases matching TRBD2. The length of the CDR3 is 15 residues. Per the germline V gene, CDR1 is SGHRS and CDR2 is YFSETQ. V gave up 2 bases and J gave up 6 bases; unmatched junction bases: 5. CDR3 in amino acids: CASSFTSGGLDTQYF. The DNA for the CDR3 is TGCGCCAGCAGCTTTACTAGCGGGGGTTTGGATACGCAGTATTTT.

The chain combines TRBV29-1 with TRBJ1-1; a weak D match, TRBD1 (5 bases). The germline V and J ends were trimmed by 1 base and 4 bases, with 16 bases remaining between them. The CDR3 extends over 15 amino acids. CDR1 is SQVTM, CDR2 ANQGSEA, per germline. CDR3 region: CSVEASGRVSTEAFF. The CDR3 coding sequence is TGCAGCGTTGAAGCCTCGGGCAGGGTGAGCACTGAAGCTTTCTTT.